The sequence of this T cell receptor (beta chain) was determined in a study of CD8+ T cells in alopecia areata. Study in general: Tofacitinib lasted 6 to 18 months, then 6 months off drug.

The germline V gene has CDR1 SQVTM and CDR2 ANQGSEA. V was shortened by 6 bases and J by 8 bases, with 11 bases between the two germline ends. CDR3 length: 11 amino acids. Following extraction, RNA underwent reverse transcription to cDNA, which served as the sequencing template. TCRdb keeps only in-frame clones here, not all; method: immunoSEQ multiplex PCR. The repertoire consists of 90,000 to 150,000 clones, with about two fifths occurring once and the leading ten covering approximately 3.1%. Samples from alopecia areata patients were lesional scalp punch biopsies and peripheral blood. PBMCs were stained for CD3, CD4 and CD8, and CD4+ and CD8+ T cells were sorted.

V gene TRBV29-1 combines with J gene TRBJ2-1; D is possibly TRBD1 or TRBD2 (5 bases each). This sequence was found in a human donor with alopecia areata. Sequencing used CD4+ T cells sorted from blood. The CDR3 coding sequence is TGCAGCGTGGGACGCAGGCATGAGCAGTTCTTC. This encodes CSVGRRHEQFF.